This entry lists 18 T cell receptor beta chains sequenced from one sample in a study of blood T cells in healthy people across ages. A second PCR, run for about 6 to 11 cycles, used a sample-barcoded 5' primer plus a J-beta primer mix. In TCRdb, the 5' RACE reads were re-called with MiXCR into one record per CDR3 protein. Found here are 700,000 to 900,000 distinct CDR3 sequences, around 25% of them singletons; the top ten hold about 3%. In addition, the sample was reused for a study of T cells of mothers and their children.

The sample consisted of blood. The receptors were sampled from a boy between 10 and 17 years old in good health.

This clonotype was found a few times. CDR3 nucleotides: TGCAGCGTTTATCGGGAAGGGAATGAAAAACTGTTTTTT. This codes for CSVYREGNEKLFF. V usage is TRBV29-1 and J usage is TRBJ1-4; D call uncertain. Trimming stripped 5 bases from V and 5 bases from J, with 12 bases between. CDR1 is SQVTM and CDR2 is ANQGSEA in the germline V gene. The CDR3 is 13 residues long.

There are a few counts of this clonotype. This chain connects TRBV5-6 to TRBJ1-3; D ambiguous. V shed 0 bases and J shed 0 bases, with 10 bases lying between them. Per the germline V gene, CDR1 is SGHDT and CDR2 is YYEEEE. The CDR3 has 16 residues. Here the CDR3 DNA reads TGTGCCAGCAGCTTGGTGAGCGGTGACTCTGGAAACACCATATATTTT. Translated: CASSLVSGDSGNTIYF.

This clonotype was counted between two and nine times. CDR3 DNA sequence: TGTGCCAGCAGCCGCGCAGGGTACTCTGGAAACACCATATATTTT. This sequence encodes CASSRAGYSGNTIYF. This chain joins TRBV6-2 or TRBV6-3 and TRBJ1-3; possible D gene TRBD1, 5 bases. V shed 6 bases and J shed 0 bases, with 12 bases lying between them. Germline loops: CDR1 MNHEY, CDR2 SVGEGT. The CDR3 is 15 amino acids.

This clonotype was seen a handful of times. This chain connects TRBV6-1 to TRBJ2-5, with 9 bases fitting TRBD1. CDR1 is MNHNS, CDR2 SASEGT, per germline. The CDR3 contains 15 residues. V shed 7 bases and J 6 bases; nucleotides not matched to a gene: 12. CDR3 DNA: TGTGCCAGCACCCAATTACAGGGGGCGAGGCAGACCCAGTACTTC. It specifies CASTQLQGARQTQYF.

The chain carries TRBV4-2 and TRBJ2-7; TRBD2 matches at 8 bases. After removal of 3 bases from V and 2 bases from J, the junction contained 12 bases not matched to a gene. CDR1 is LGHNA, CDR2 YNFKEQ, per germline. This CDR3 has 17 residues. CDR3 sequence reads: CASSQGVLADTAYEQYF. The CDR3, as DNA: TGTGCCAGCAGCCAGGGAGTACTAGCGGACACCGCCTACGAGCAGTACTTC.

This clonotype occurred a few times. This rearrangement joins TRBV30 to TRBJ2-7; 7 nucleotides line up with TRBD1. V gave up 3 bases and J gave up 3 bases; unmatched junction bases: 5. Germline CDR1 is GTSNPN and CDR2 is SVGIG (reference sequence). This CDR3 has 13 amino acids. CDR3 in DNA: TGTGCCTGGAGCCGGGACAGCCTCTACGAGCAGTACTTC. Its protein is CAWSRDSLYEQYF.

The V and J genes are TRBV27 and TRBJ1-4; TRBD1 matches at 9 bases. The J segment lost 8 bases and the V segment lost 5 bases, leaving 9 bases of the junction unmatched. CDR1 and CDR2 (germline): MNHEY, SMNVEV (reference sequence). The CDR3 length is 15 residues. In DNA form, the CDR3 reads TGTGCCAGCAGTCTCACCGGGACAGGGATAGAAAAACTGTTTTTT. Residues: CASSLTGTGIEKLFF.

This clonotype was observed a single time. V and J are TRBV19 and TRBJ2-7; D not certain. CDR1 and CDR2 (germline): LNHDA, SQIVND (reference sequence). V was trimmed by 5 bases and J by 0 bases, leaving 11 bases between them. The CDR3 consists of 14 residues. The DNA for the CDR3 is TGTGCCAGTAGTCGTACTATAAGCTCCTACGAGCAGTACTTC. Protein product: CASSRTISSYEQYF.

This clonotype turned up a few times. The DNA for the CDR3 is TGCGCCAGCAGCTGGGGACAGGGACATGGCTACACCTTC. Protein sequence: CASSWGQGHGYTF. J is TRBJ1-2 and V is TRBV5-1, with 9 bases aligning to TRBD1. CDR1 is SGHRS, CDR2 YFSETQ, per germline. J was trimmed by 6 bases and V by 3 bases; bases with no gene match: 3. This CDR3 is 13 amino acids long.

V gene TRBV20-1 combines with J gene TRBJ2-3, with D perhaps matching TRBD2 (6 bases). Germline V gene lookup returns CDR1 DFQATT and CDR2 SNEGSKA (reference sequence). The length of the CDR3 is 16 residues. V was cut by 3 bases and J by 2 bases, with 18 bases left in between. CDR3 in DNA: TGCAGTGCTAGGACGGGTGGGGACTTGCACACAGATACGCAGTATTTT. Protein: CSARTGGDLHTDTQYF.

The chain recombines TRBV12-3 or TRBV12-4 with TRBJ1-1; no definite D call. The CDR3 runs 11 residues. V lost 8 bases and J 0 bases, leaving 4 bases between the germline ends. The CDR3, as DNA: TGTGCCAGCTACTTGAACACTGAAGCTTTCTTT. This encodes CASYLNTEAFF.

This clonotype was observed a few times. The CDR3 loop reads CSAREYHGSYEQYF. The CDR3 region has the DNA TGCAGTGCTAGAGAGTATCACGGCTCCTACGAGCAGTACTTC. V usage is TRBV20-1 and J usage is TRBJ2-5, with unresolved D. The end of the DNA aligns better with TRBJ2-7, so the J call may be wrong. This CDR3 spans 14 amino acids. The germline CDR1 and CDR2 sequences are DFQATT and SNEGSKA (reference sequence).

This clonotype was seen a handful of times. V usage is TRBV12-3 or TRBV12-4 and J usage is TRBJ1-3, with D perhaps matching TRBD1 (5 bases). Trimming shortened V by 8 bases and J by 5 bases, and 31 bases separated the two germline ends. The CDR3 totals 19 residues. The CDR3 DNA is TGTGCCAGCCCTCCCCCCGTAACCGGGGACGGTCGGTCTCGAAACACCATATATTTT. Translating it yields CASPPPVTGDGRSRNTIYF.

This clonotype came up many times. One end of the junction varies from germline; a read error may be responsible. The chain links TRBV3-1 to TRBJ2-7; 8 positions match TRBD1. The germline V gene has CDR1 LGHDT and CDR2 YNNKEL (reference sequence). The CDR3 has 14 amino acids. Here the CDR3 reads CASSQGAGSYEQYF. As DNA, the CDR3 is TGCGCCAGCAGTCAGGGGGCGGGGTCCTACGAGCAGTACTTC.

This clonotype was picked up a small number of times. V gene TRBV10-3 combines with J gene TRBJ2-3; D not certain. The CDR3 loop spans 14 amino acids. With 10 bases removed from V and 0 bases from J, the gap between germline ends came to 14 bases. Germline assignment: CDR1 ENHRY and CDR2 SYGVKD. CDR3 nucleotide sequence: TGTGCCACCTTTAGCCCCACCAGCACAGATACGCAGTATTTT. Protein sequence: CATFSPTSTDTQYF.

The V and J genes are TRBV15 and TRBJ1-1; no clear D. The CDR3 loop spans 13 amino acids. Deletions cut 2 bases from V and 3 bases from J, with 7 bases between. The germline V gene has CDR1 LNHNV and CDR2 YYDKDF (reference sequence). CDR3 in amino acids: CATSRTAYTEAFF. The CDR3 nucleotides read TGTGCCACCAGCAGAACAGCCTACACTGAAGCTTTCTTT.

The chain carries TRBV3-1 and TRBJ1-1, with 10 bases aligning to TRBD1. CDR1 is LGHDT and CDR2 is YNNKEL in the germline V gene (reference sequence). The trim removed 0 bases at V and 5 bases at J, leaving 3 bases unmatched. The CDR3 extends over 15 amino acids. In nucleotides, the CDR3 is TGTGCCAGCAGCCAAGAAGACAGGGGGCGAACTGAAGCTTTCTTT. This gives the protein CASSQEDRGRTEAFF.

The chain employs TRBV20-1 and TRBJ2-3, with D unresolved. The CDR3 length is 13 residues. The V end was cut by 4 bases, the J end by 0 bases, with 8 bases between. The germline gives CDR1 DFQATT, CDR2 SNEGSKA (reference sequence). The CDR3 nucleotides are TGCAGTGCTAAGGACCTAAGCACAGATACGCAGTATTTT. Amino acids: CSAKDLSTDTQYF.